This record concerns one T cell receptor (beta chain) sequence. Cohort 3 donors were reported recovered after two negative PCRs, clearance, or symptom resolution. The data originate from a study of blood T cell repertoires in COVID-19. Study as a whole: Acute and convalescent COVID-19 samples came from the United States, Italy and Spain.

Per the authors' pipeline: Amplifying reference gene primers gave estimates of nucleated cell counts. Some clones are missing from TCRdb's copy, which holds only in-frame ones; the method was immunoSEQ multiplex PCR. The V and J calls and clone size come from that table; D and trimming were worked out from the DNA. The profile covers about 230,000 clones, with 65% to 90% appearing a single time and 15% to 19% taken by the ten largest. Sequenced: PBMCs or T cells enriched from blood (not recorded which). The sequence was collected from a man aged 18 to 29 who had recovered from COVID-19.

Written as DNA, the CDR3 is TGCGCCAGCAGCTTTAGCGGGAGGGCCTACGAGCAGTACTTC. Its protein product is CASSFSGRAYEQYF. The V and J genes are TRBV5-1 and TRBJ2-7, with 11 nucleotides matching TRBD2. With 2 bases clipped from V and 2 bases from J, the junction kept 0 bases outside the gene matches. CDR1 SGHRS and CDR2 YFSETQ come from the germline V gene. The CDR3 sequence is 14 residues long.